Below, 31 T cell receptor beta chains from the same sample are listed, as sequenced in a study of CD4 T cells in relation to SARS-CoV-2 and coronaviruses. Only in-frame clones appear in the TCRdb table, and some are missing; sequencing was by immunoSEQ multiplex PCR. Here the sample spans about 38,000 clones, over 75% being singletons. Sequencing was performed on memory CD4+ T cells from PBMCs. Every receptor here comes from an adult with COVID-19.

The V gene is TRBV5-1, the J gene TRBJ1-5; 9 bases map to TRBD1. The length of the CDR3 is 14 residues. Germline V gene sequence: CDR1 SGHRS, CDR2 YFSETQ. The V and J ends lost 4 bases and 5 bases, in that order; junction bases with no gene match: 4. DNA of the CDR3: TGCGCCAGCAGCCGGACAGGGGCTGATCAGCCCCAGCATTTT. It codes for CASSRTGADQPQHF.

The genes are TRBV10-3 and TRBJ1-1; D remains unclear. Trimming cost V 2 bases and J 9 bases, with 13 bases left between them. Per germline, CDR1 ENHRY and CDR2 SYGVKD. This CDR3 is 13 amino acids long. CDR3 nucleotide sequence: TGTGCCATCAGTGAGAGAGTTGGGGAGAAAGCTTTCTTT. As protein: CAISERVGEKAFF.

The chain links TRBV6-5 to TRBJ1-1; TRBD1 might be the D (5 bases). Germline V gene sequence: CDR1 MNHEY, CDR2 SVGAGI. With 7 bases removed from V and 1 base from J, the gap between germline ends came to 10 bases. The CDR3 extends over 13 amino acids. The CDR3 reads CASTIRGNTEAFF. The CDR3 region has the DNA TGTGCCAGCACCATAAGGGGGAACACTGAAGCTTTCTTT.

This clone occurred a few times. This rearrangement joins TRBV6-6 to TRBJ2-1, with D unclear. The CDR3 length is 14 residues. The V end was cut by 0 bases, the J end by 1 base, with 4 bases between. Per germline, CDR1 MNHNY and CDR2 SVGAGI (reference sequence). The CDR3 loop is CASSYSTSYNEQFF. In DNA, the CDR3 is TGTGCCAGCAGTTACTCGACATCCTACAATGAGCAGTTCTTC.

Here the CDR3 reads CATSRDIAGSSNQPQHF. The CDR3 bases are TGTGCCACCAGCAGAGATATTGCCGGGAGTAGCAATCAGCCCCAGCATTTT. The chain combines TRBV15 with TRBJ1-5, with no clear D. Trimming removed 0 bases from V and 0 bases from J, with 12 bases in between. The CDR3 loop spans 17 amino acids. Looked up from germline, CDR1 is LNHNV and CDR2 is YYDKDF (reference sequence).

This clone was seen only once. The V and J genes are TRBV11-2 and TRBJ1-1; 8 nucleotides agree with TRBD1. The CDR3 runs 13 residues. V gave up 1 base and J gave up 8 bases; unmatched junction bases: 3. From germline, CDR1 is SGHAT and CDR2 FQNNGV. DNA for the CDR3: TGTGCCAGCAGCTTAGGGACAGGGTTCGAAGCTTTCTTT. Its protein product is CASSLGTGFEAFF.

The V gene is TRBV2, the J gene TRBJ1-4; D is perhaps TRBD1 (6 bases). V was shortened by 7 bases and J by 5 bases, with 11 bases between the two germline ends. Germline CDR1 and CDR2: SNHLY and FYNNEI. The CDR3 spans 13 residues. DNA for the CDR3: TGTGCCAGCATGTGGACAGAGAATGAAAAACTGTTTTTT. Encoded protein: CASMWTENEKLFF.

This rearrangement joins TRBV7-8 to TRBJ2-1, with 14 bases identical to TRBD2. Germline trimming cut 4 bases from V and 7 bases from J; bases unmatched to any gene: 6. The CDR3 totals 16 residues. Germline CDR1 SGHVS, CDR2 FQNEAQ. CDR3 sequence: CASSSRTSGGPNEQFF. The CDR3 DNA reads as TGTGCCAGCAGCTCCCGGACTAGCGGGGGGCCGAATGAGCAGTTCTTC.

This chain connects TRBV3-1 (or the pseudogene TRBV3-2) to TRBJ1-2; D not certain. The germline V and J ends were trimmed by 1 base and 8 bases, with 14 bases remaining between them. Germline V lookup: CDR1 LGHDT, CDR2 YNNKEL (reference sequence). The length of the CDR3 is 14 residues. The CDR3 spells CASSQVGRDRGYTF. The CDR3 nucleotides are TGTGCCAGCAGCCAAGTAGGGAGAGATAGAGGCTACACCTTC.

The V gene is TRBV5-1, the J gene TRBJ2-5, with D unresolved. With 4 bases removed from V and 1 base from J, the gap between germline ends came to 5 bases. CDR3 length: 12 amino acids. Per germline, CDR1 SGHRS and CDR2 YFSETQ. The CDR3 nucleotides read TGCGCCAGCAGCATCGTCCAAGAGACCCAGTACTTC. This encodes CASSIVQETQYF.

The chain couples TRBV4-1 to TRBJ1-5; weak D call: TRBD1 (6 bases). The CDR3 totals 15 residues. The germline V gene encodes CDR1 MGHRA and CDR2 YSYEKL. V lost 1 base and J lost 9, with 16 bases in between. The CDR3 DNA sequence: TGCGCCAGCAGCCAAGCGGGACACGGCGAATGGCCCCAGCATTTT. Its translation is CASSQAGHGEWPQHF.

This clone has only one observation. This chain connects TRBV24-1 to TRBJ2-6; no definite D call. The CDR3 spans 15 residues. Germline V gene lookup returns CDR1 KGHDR and CDR2 SFDVKD. The V end lost 3 bases, the J end lost 0 bases, and 5 bases lay between the germline ends. CDR3 loop: CATSDINSGANVLTF. CDR3 sequence (DNA): TGTGCCACCAGTGATATTAACTCTGGGGCCAACGTCCTGACTTTC.

J is TRBJ2-5 and V is TRBV11-3; 8 nucleotides align to TRBD1. Germline V gene lookup returns CDR1 SGHNT and CDR2 YENEEA. The CDR3 is made up of 16 amino acids. Losses at the gene ends were 1 base for V and 4 bases for J; bases not matched to a gene: 8. The CDR3 reads CASSLGSGQGRETQYF. CDR3 nucleotide sequence: TGTGCCAGCAGCTTAGGATCTGGACAGGGCCGAGAGACCCAGTACTTC.

The rearrangement joins TRBV5-1 to TRBJ2-4; D is possibly TRBD2 (6 bases). The CDR3 runs 17 residues. Trimming took off 0 bases at V and 0 bases at J, with 13 bases between the two ends. Germline V gene lookup returns CDR1 SGHRS and CDR2 YFSETQ. The CDR3, as DNA: TGCGCCAGCAGCTTGGGCCGGGGGACGCTAGCCAAAAACATTCAGTACTTC. Its protein is CASSLGRGTLAKNIQYF.

The CDR3 DNA follows: TGCGCCAGCACTATCGCAAGCGGGGGGCCAAACAATGAGCAGTTCTTC. Encoded protein: CASTIASGGPNNEQFF. V gene TRBV10-2 combines with J gene TRBJ2-1; 9 bases line up with TRBD2. The CDR3 sequence is 16 residues long. Germline V CDR1 and CDR2: WSHSY, SAAADI. With 7 bases clipped from V and 5 bases from J, the junction kept 12 bases outside the gene matches.

The V and J genes are TRBV30 and TRBJ1-4, with a possible D match to TRBD1 (5 bases). The CDR3 consists of 13 residues. The germline CDR1 and CDR2 sequences are GTSNPN and SVGIG (reference sequence). Trimming pared 0 bases from V and 8 bases from J, leaving 10 bases between. In DNA, the CDR3 is TGTGCCTGGAGTGTACTTTGGGGGGAAAAACTGTTTTTT. Protein product: CAWSVLWGEKLFF.

This chain links TRBV5-1 with TRBJ1-6, with TRBD1 as a possible D gene (6 bases). Germline-derived CDR1 and CDR2 are SGHRS and YFSETQ. The CDR3 is made up of 12 amino acids. V was trimmed by 3 bases and J by 9 bases, leaving 7 bases between them. This chain's CDR3 is CASSWDTSPLHF. In DNA form, the CDR3 reads TGCGCCAGCAGCTGGGACACTTCACCCCTCCACTTT.

This clone showed up just a few times. The chain links TRBV4-3 to TRBJ2-2, with D uncertain. The CDR3 spans 17 residues. V lost 0 bases and J 0 bases, leaving 11 bases between the germline ends. The germline V gene encodes CDR1 LGHNA and CDR2 YSLEER. The CDR3 here is CASSQDLSVSNTGELFF. The CDR3 coding sequence is TGCGCCAGCAGCCAAGATCTAAGCGTATCGAACACCGGGGAGCTGTTTTTT.

The V gene is TRBV9, the J gene TRBJ1-3, with D possibly being TRBD1 (5 bases). With 4 bases removed from V and 0 bases from J, the gap between germline ends came to 11 bases. Germline loops: CDR1 SGDLS, CDR2 YYNGEE. This CDR3 contains 15 residues. CDR3 region: CASSPGTASGNTIYF. CDR3 in DNA: TGTGCCAGCAGCCCGGGGACGGCCTCTGGAAACACCATATATTTT.

This clone was seen only once. The chain couples TRBV18 to TRBJ1-1, with TRBD1 as a possible D gene (5 bases). V was pared by 2 bases and J by 1 base, with 17 bases between. The length of the CDR3 is 17 residues. Germline assignment: CDR1 KGHSH and CDR2 LQKENI. The CDR3 DNA sequence: TGTGCCAGCTCACCATGGGCATTGAGACAGAGGAACACTGAAGCTTTCTTT. Its protein is CASSPWALRQRNTEAFF.

With respect to this clone: Compared with germline, one end of the junction differs, possibly owing to a read error. The sample holds other DNA sequences that translate to the same CDR3. The genes are TRBV5-1 and TRBJ2-7; 9 bases match TRBD1. Germline CDR1 reads SGHRS; CDR2 reads YFSETQ. CDR3 length equals 15 residues. The CDR3 coding sequence is TGCGCCAGCAGCAACACCGGGACAGGGATCCTAGGGCAGTACTTT. Its translation is CASSNTGTGILGQYF. The whole variable domain, remainder taken from reference TRBV5-1 and TRBJ2-7, is KAGVTQTPRYLIKTRGQQVTLSCSPISGHRSVSWYQQTPGQGLQFLFEYFSETQRNKGNFPGRFSGRQFSNSRSEMNVSTLELGDSALYLCASSNTGTGILGQYFGPGTRLTVT.

The rearrangement joins TRBV2 to TRBJ2-7, with D tentatively TRBD1 (6 bases). CDR1 and CDR2 from the germline V gene are SNHLY and FYNNEI. Between the trimmed V and J ends, which lost 6 bases and 5 bases, there was a span of 14 bases. This CDR3 has 13 residues. As DNA, the CDR3 is TGTGCCAGCAGCCTCCGGGACAACCACGAGCAGTACTTC. It codes for CASSLRDNHEQYF.

This chain connects TRBV12-3 or TRBV12-4 to TRBJ2-7; D gene unclear. V gave up 2 bases and J gave up 4 bases, with 0 bases separating them. CDR3 size: 10 residues. The CDR3 protein is CASSLYEQYF. For the CDR3, the DNA is TGTGCCAGCAGTTTATACGAGCAGTACTTC.

The chain joins TRBV19 to TRBJ1-2; maybe TRBD1 (6 bases). CDR1 is LNHDA and CDR2 is SQIVND in the germline V gene (reference sequence). The CDR3 has 12 amino acids. Trimming took off 10 bases at V and 5 bases at J, with 14 bases between the two ends. The CDR3 nucleotides are TGTGCCACCCTGGTGGGGGCTTATGGCTACACCTTC. Protein: CATLVGAYGYTF.

The chain employs TRBV5-5 and TRBJ1-1, with a weak D call TRBD1 (6 bases). Trimming removed 2 bases at V and 1 base at J, with 9 bases between. The CDR3 runs to 14 residues. Looked up from germline, CDR1 is SGHKS and CDR2 is YYEKEE (reference sequence). This chain's CDR3 is CASSFSRGNTEAFF. In DNA form, the CDR3 reads TGTGCCAGCAGCTTCAGCAGGGGGAACACTGAAGCTTTCTTT.

The chain recombines TRBV5-1 with TRBJ1-1; a possible D gene is TRBD1 (5 bases). Germline loops: CDR1 SGHRS, CDR2 YFSETQ. The CDR3 consists of 15 residues. Trimming removed 0 bases from V and 1 base from J, with 10 bases in between. CDR3 coding DNA: TGCGCCAGCAGCTTGGAGGGGACGGCGAACACTGAAGCTTTCTTT. Protein product: CASSLEGTANTEAFF.

J is TRBJ1-1 and V is TRBV7-3; 10 nucleotides line up with TRBD1. Germline CDR1 reads SGHTA; CDR2 reads FQGTGA. The CDR3 spans 17 residues. V dropped 2 bases and J dropped 0; count of bases not matched to a gene: 6. CDR3 residues: CASSLGPDRGMNTEAFF. The CDR3 nucleotides are TGTGCCAGCAGCTTAGGTCCGGACAGGGGGATGAACACTGAAGCTTTCTTT.

CDR3 sequence reads: CASSIRLTEEQYF. The CDR3 DNA follows: TGTGCCAGTAGTATCCGTCTAACCGAAGAGCAGTACTTC. The chain has TRBV19 and TRBJ2-7; no definite D call. The ends were cut back, 3 bases at V and 7 bases at J, with 13 bases in the middle. In germline, CDR1 is LNHDA, CDR2 SQIVND (reference sequence). The CDR3 has 13 amino acids.

The chain uses TRBV7-6 and TRBJ2-7; 12 bases match TRBD1. Trimming removed 4 bases from V and 6 bases from J; junction bases left unmatched: 10. CDR3 length: 16 residues. The germline V gene encodes CDR1 SGHVS and CDR2 FNYEAQ. The CDR3 coding sequence is TGTGCCAGCAGCTCAAATCCGGGACAGGGGGCGCGCGAGCAGTACTTC. It specifies CASSSNPGQGAREQYF.

V gene TRBV6-6 combines with J gene TRBJ1-2; 7 nucleotides align to TRBD1. Trimming at V came to 2 bases and at J to 5 bases, leaving 2 bases not matched to a gene. This CDR3 is 13 amino acids long. Looked up from germline, CDR1 is MNHNY and CDR2 is SVGAGI (reference sequence). The CDR3 DNA reads as TGTGCCAGCAGTTACGGACAGGAGTATGGCTACACCTTC. The encoded protein is CASSYGQEYGYTF.

V gene TRBV19 combines with J gene TRBJ1-3; D gene ambiguous. Germline V gene lookup returns CDR1 LNHDA and CDR2 SQIVND (reference sequence). With 9 bases removed from V and 0 bases from J, the gap between germline ends came to 12 bases. The CDR3 covers 14 residues. Here the CDR3 reads CASERQSSGNTIYF. CDR3 DNA sequence: TGTGCCAGCGAAAGGCAGAGCTCTGGAAACACCATATATTTT.